The entry below gives a single TCR beta chain sequence along with its context. Antigen specificity is unknown. Germline CDR1 SGHRS, CDR2 YFSETQ. CDR3 length: 15 amino acids. Between the trimmed V and J ends, which lost 4 bases and 0 bases, there was a span of 12 bases. The data were taken from a study of beta chain features in type 1 diabetes. The study's findings and limits: PCR, the amplification step, might favor shorter templates, equally in patients and controls. Cells with high TCR expression could be over-represented by cDNA sequencing. TCRB CDR3 length was moderately but significantly reduced in all four CD4+ subsets of Type 1 diabetes patients.

Of the isolated RNA, all was reverse transcribed, and so the sequenced material was expressed TCRB transcripts. Generated by immunoSEQ multiplex PCR, the TCRdb table keeps only in-frame clones and is missing some. This sample has under 300,000 clones; approximately 25% occur once, and the top ten carry over 0.01%. The chain has TRBV5-1 and TRBJ2-3; D uncertain. Sequenced: naive CD4+ T cells from blood. This clonotype originated in a woman aged 25 to 39 with type 1 diabetes. The CDR3, as DNA: TGCGCCAGCAGCCTGGATGGAGTAAGCACAGATACGCAGTATTTT. This encodes CASSLDGVSTDTQYF.